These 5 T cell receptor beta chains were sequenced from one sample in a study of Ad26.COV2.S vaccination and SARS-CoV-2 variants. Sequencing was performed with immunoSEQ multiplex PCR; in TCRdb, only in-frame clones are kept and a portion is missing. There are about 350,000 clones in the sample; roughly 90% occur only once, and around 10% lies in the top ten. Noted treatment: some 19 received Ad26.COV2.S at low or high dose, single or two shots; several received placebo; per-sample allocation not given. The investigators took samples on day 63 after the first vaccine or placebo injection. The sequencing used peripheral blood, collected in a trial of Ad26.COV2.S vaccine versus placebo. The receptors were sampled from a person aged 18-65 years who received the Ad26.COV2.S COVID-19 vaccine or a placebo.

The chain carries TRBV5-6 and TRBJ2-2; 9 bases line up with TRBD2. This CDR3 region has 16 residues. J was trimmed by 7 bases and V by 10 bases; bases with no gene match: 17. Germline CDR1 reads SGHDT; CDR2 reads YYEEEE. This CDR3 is CAPTACAGGPDGELFF. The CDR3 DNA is TGTGCCCCTACGGCTTGTGCGGGGGGGCCGGACGGGGAGCTGTTTTTT.

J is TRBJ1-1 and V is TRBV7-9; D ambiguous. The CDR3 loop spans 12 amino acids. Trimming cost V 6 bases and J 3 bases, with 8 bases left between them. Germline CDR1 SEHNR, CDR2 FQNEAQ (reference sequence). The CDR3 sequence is CASSSADTEAFF. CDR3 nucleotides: TGTGCCAGCAGTTCAGCTGACACTGAAGCTTTCTTT.

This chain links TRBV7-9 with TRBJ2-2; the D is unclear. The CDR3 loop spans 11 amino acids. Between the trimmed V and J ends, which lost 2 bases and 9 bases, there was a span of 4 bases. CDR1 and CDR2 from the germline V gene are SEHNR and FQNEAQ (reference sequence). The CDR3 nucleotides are TGTGCCAGCAGCTTAAAGCGGGAGCTGTTTTTT. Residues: CASSLKRELFF. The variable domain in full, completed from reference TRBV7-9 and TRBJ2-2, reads DTGVSQNPRHKITKRGQNVTFRCDPISEHNRLYWYRQTLGQGPEFLTYFQNEAQLEKSRLLSDRFSAERPKGSFSTLEIQRTEQGDSAMYLCASSLKRELFFGEGSRLTVL.

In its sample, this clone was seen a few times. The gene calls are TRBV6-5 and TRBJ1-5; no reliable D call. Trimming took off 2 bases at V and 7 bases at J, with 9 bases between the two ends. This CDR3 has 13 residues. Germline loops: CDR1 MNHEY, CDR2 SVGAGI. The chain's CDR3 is CASSYGRGQPQHF. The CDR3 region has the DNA TGTGCCAGCAGTTACGGACGAGGACAGCCCCAGCATTTT.

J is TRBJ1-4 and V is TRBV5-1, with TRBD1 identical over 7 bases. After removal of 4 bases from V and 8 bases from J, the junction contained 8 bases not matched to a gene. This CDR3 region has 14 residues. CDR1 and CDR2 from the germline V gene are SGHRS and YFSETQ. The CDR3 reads CASSAQGGREKLFF. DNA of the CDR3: TGCGCCAGCAGCGCCCAGGGGGGGAGGGAAAAACTGTTTTTT.